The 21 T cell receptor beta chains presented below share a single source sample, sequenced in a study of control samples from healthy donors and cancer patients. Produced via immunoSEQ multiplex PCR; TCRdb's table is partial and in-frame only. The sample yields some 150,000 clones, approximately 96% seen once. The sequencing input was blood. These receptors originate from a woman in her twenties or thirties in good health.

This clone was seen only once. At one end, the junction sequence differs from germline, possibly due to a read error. This chain's CDR3 is CASTEIRDSGEAFF. The CDR3 DNA reads TGTGCCAGCACTGAAATTAGGGACTCTGGTGAAGCTTTCTTT. The chain has TRBV2 and TRBJ1-1, with D possibly matching TRBD1 (5 bases). The CDR3 contains 14 residues. Per germline, CDR1 SNHLY and CDR2 FYNNEI. Full variable domain (outside the CDR3, taken from reference TRBV2 and TRBJ1-1): EPEVTQTPSHQVTQMGQEVILRCVPISNHLYFYWYRQILGQKVEFLVSFYNNEISEKSEIFDDQFSVERPDGSNFTLKIRSTKLEDSAMYFCASTEIRDSGEAFFGQGTRLTVV.

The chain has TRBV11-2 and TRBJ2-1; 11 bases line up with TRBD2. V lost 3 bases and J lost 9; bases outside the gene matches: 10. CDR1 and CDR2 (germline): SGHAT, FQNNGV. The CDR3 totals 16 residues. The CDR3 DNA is TGTGCCAGCAGCTTTGTTAGCGGGAGGGTCCGTAGTGAGCAGTTCTTC. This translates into CASSFVSGRVRSEQFF. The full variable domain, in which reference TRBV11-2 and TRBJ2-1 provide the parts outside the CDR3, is EAGVAQSPRYKIIEKRQSVAFWCNPISGHATLYWYQQILGQGPKLLIQFQNNGVVDDSQLPKDRFSAERLKGVDSTLKIQPAKLEDSAVYLCASSFVSGRVRSEQFFGPGTRLTVL.

In DNA form, the CDR3 reads TGTGCCAGCAGCCCACTAGCGGGAGGGAATGAGCAGTTCTTC. This translates into CASSPLAGGNEQFF. The chain joins TRBV7-3 to TRBJ2-1; 13 nucleotides agree with TRBD2. The CDR3 sequence is 14 residues long. The ends lost 5 bases at V and 7 bases at J; junction bases unmatched: 2. CDR1 is SGHTA and CDR2 is FQGTGA in the germline V gene.

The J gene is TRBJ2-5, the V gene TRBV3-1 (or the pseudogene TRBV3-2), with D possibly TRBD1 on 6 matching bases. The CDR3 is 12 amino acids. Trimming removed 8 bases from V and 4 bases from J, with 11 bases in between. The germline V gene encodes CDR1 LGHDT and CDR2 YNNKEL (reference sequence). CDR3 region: CASGTTPETQYF. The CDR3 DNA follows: TGTGCCAGCGGGACAACGCCAGAGACCCAGTACTTC.

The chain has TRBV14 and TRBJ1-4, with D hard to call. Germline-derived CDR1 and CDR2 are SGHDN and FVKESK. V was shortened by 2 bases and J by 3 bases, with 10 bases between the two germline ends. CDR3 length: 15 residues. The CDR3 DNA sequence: TGTGCCAGCAGCCAAAACGGTGCCCCTAATGAAAAACTGTTTTTT. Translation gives CASSQNGAPNEKLFF. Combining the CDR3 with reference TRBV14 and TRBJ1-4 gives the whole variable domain EAGVTQFPSHSVIEKGQTVTLRCDPISGHDNLYWYRRVMGKEIKFLLHFVKESKQDESGMPNNRFLAERTGGTYSTLKVQPAELEDSGVYFCASSQNGAPNEKLFFGSGTQLSVL.

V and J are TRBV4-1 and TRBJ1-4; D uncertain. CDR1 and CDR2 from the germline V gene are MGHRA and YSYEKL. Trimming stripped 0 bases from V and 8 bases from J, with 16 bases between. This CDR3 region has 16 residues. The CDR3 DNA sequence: TGCGCCAGCAGCCAAGACGTCTCCCCACGGGTGGAAAAACTGTTTTTT. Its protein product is CASSQDVSPRVEKLFF.

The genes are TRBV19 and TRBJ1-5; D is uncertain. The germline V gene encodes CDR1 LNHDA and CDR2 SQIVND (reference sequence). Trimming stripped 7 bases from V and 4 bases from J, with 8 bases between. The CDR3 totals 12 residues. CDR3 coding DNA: TGTGCCAGTATTTCGGGGAATCAGCCCCAGCATTTT. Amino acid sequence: CASISGNQPQHF. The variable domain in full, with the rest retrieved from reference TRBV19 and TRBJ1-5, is DGGITQSPKYLFRKEGQNVTLSCEQNLNHDAMYWYRQDPGQGLRLIYYSQIVNDFQKGDIAEGYSVSREKKESFPLTVTSAQKNPTAFYLCASISGNQPQHFGDGTRLSIL.

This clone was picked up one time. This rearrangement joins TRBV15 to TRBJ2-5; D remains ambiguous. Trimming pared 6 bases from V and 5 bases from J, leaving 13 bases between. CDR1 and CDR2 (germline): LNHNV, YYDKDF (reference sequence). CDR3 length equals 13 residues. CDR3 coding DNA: TGTGCCACCAGGCTAGGTCGGTTTGAGACCCAGTACTTC. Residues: CATRLGRFETQYF.

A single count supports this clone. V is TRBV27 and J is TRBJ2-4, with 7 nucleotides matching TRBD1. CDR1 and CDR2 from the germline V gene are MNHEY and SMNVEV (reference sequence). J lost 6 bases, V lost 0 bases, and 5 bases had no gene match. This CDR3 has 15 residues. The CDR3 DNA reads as TGTGCCAGCAGTTTATCAGTAACAGGGGTAAACATTCAGTACTTC. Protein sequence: CASSLSVTGVNIQYF.

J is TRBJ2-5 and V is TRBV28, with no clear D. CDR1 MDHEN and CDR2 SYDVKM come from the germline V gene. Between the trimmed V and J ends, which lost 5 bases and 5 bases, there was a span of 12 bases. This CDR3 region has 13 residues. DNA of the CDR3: TGTGCCAGCAGTAACACCCGGTCGGAGACCCAGTACTTC. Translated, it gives CASSNTRSETQYF.

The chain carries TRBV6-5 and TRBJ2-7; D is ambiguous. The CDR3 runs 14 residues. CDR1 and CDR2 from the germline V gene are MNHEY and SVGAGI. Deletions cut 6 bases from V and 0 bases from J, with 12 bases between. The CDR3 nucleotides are TGTGCCAGCAGCCGCGGACGAGGCTCCTACGAGCAGTACTTC. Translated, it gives CASSRGRGSYEQYF.

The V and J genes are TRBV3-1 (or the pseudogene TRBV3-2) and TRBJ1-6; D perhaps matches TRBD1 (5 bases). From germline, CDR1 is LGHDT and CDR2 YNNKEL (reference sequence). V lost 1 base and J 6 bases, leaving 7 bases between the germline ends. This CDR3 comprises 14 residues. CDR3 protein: CASSQGQPNSPLHF. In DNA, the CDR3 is TGTGCCAGCAGCCAAGGACAGCCTAATTCACCCCTCCACTTT.

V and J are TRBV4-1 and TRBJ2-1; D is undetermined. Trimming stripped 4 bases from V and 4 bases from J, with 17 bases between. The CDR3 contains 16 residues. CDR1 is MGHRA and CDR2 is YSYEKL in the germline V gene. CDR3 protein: CASSPRESNRYNEQFF. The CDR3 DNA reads TGCGCCAGCAGCCCTCGCGAGTCGAACCGTTACAATGAGCAGTTCTTC.

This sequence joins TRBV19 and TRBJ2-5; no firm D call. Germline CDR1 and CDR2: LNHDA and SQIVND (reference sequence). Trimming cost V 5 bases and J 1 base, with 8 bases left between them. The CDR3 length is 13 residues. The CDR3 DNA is TGTGCCAGTAGTGTAGTGATCCAAGAGACCCAGTACTTC. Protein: CASSVVIQETQYF.

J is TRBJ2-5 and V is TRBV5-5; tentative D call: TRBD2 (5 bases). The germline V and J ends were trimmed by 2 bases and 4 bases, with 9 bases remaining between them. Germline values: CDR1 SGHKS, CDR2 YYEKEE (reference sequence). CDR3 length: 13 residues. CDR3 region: CASSFSVGETQYF. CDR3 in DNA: TGTGCCAGCAGCTTTAGCGTGGGAGAGACCCAGTACTTC.

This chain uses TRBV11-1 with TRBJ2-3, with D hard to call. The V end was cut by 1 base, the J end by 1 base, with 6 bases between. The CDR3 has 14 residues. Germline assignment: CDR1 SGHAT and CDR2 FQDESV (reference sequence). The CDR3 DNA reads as TGTGCCAGCAGCTTAGGCCAGGGCACAGATACGCAGTATTTT. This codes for CASSLGQGTDTQYF.

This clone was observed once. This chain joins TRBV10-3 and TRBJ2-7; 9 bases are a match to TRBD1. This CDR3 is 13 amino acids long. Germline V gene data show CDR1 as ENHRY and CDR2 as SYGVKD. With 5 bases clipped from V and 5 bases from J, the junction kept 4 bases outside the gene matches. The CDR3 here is CAISPGTGNEQYF. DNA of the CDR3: TGTGCCATCAGTCCCGGGACAGGGAACGAGCAGTACTTC.

CDR3 region: CASRRANYGYTF. The DNA for the CDR3 is TGTGCCAGCAGGAGAGCTAACTATGGCTACACCTTC. The chain recombines TRBV6-5 with TRBJ1-2; no firm D call. This CDR3 region has 12 residues. Germline loops: CDR1 MNHEY, CDR2 SVGAGI. The V and J ends lost 6 bases and 0 bases respectively, with 5 bases between them.

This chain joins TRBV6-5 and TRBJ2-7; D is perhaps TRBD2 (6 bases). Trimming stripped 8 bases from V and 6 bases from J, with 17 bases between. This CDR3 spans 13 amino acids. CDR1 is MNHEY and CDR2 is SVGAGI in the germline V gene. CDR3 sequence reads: CASAWAGLSEQYF. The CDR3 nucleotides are TGTGCCAGCGCCTGGGCGGGACTTTCCGAGCAGTACTTC.

CDR3 in amino acids: CAISDGGPSGSSTDTQYF. Written as DNA, the CDR3 is TGTGCCATCAGTGACGGTGGGCCTAGCGGGAGTAGCACAGATACGCAGTATTTT. This chain uses TRBV10-3 with TRBJ2-3; 10 bases map to TRBD2. Per germline, CDR1 ENHRY and CDR2 SYGVKD. V dropped 3 bases and J dropped 0; count of bases not matched to a gene: 9. The CDR3 is 18 residues long.

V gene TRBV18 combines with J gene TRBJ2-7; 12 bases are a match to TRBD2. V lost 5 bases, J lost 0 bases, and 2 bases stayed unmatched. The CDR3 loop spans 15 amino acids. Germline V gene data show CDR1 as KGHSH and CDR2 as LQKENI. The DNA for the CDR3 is TGTGCCAGCTCAGGGGGACTAGCGGGCTCCTACGAGCAGTACTTC. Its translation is CASSGGLAGSYEQYF.